Following are 6 T cell receptor beta chains from one sample sequenced in a study of graft-versus-host responses after intestinal transplantation. Produced via immunoSEQ multiplex PCR; TCRdb's table is partial and in-frame only. The sample contains 30,000 to 50,000 clones, 90% to 95% of which appear only once. No antigen is known for these receptors. The sample in question was unstimulated CD8+ T cells sorted from spleen or lymph node cells, obtained before transplant. These receptors originate from a human donor who was the organ donor for an intestinal transplant.

V gene TRBV27 combines with J gene TRBJ2-2; D is unclear. Trimming took off 2 bases at V and 2 bases at J, with 9 bases between the two ends. CDR3 length: 15 amino acids. In germline, CDR1 is MNHEY, CDR2 SMNVEV (reference sequence). The CDR3 loop reads CASSLLLTNTGELFF. In DNA form, the CDR3 reads TGTGCCAGCAGTTTACTCTTGACTAACACCGGGGAGCTGTTTTTT.

This sequence joins TRBV9 and TRBJ1-5; 9 bases are shared with TRBD1. Germline V gene data show CDR1 as SGDLS and CDR2 as YYNGEE. With 4 bases clipped from V and 3 bases from J, the junction kept 5 bases outside the gene matches. The CDR3 loop spans 15 amino acids. The CDR3 sequence is CASSPGTGNNQPQHF. CDR3 sequence (DNA): TGTGCCAGCAGCCCGGGGACAGGGAACAATCAGCCCCAGCATTTT.

The J gene is TRBJ1-6, the V gene TRBV21-1; the table's D call, TRBD1, has no DNA check behind it. TRBV21-1 represents a pseudogene. The CDR3 spans 14 residues. The CDR3 DNA sequence: TGTGCCAGCAGCACCCGACAGGGCAATTCACCCCTCCACTTT. Its translation: CASSTRQGNSPLHF.

The chain carries TRBV11-2 and TRBJ2-1; 10 positions match TRBD2. V lost 3 bases and J lost 8; bases outside the gene matches: 7. This CDR3 is 15 amino acids long. Germline CDR1 is SGHAT and CDR2 is FQNNGV. The CDR3 sequence: CASSFGAGGPYEQFF. CDR3 coding DNA: TGTGCCAGCAGCTTCGGAGCGGGGGGGCCGTATGAGCAGTTCTTC.

This CDR3 is CASSGTVMNTEAFF. CDR3 DNA: TGTGCCAGCAGCGGGACGGTTATGAACACTGAAGCTTTCTTT. This chain links TRBV2 with TRBJ1-1; weak D call: TRBD1 (5 bases). The CDR3 has 14 amino acids. V lost 6 bases, J lost 0 bases, and 11 bases lay in between. Germline CDR1 reads SNHLY; CDR2 reads FYNNEI. Supplemented by reference TRBV2 and TRBJ1-1, the full variable domain reads EPEVTQTPSHQVTQMGQEVILRCVPISNHLYFYWYRQILGQKVEFLVSFYNNEISEKSEIFDDQFSVERPDGSNFTLKIRSTKLEDSAMYFCASSGTVMNTEAFFGQGTRLTVV.

The rearrangement joins TRBV19 to TRBJ2-7; D uncertain. V lost 2 bases to trimming and J lost 3 bases, with 5 bases between them. Germline-derived CDR1 and CDR2 are LNHDA and SQIVND (reference sequence). This CDR3 region has 12 residues. DNA for the CDR3: TGTGCCAGTAGTATAAACGACTACGAGCAGTACTTC. Protein sequence: CASSINDYEQYF.